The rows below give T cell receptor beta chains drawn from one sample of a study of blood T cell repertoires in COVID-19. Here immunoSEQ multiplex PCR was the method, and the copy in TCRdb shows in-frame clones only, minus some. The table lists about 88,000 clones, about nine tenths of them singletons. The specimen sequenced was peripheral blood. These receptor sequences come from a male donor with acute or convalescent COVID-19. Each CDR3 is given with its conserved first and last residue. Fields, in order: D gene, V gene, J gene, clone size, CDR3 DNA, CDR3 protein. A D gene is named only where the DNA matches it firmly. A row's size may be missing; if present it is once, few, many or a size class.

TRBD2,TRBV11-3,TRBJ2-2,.,TGTGCCAGCAGCCCAGGACTAGCGGGGGGTACGAACACCGGGGAGCTGTTTTTT,CASSPGLAGGTNTGELFF
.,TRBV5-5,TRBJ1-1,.,TGTGCCAGCAGCTTGTCAGGCACGAACACTGAAGCTTTCTTT,CASSLSGTNTEAFF
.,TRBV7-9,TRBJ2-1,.,TGTGCCAGCAGCCGCGCTGGGGGGACCTACAATGAGCAGTTCTTC,CASSRAGGTYNEQFF
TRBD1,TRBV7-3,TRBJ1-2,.,TGTGCCAGCAGCTTAACCGGGACAGGGGGTGTCTACACCTTC,CASSLTGTGGVYTF
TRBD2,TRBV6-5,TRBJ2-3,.,TGTGCCAGCAGGACTAGCGGGCCCACAGATACGCAGTATTTT,CASRTSGPTDTQYF
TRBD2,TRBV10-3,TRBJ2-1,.,TGTGCCATCAGTGACGGGGGGGCGGGTGAGCAGTTCTTC,CAISDGGAGEQFF
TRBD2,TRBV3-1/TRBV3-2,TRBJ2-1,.,TGTGCCAGCAGCCAAGATCTCGGCGGGGGTGGGCACAATGAGCAGTTCTTC,CASSQDLGGGGHNEQFF
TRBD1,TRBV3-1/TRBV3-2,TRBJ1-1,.,TGTGCCAGCAGCCAAGGGACAGGGTGGCGGAACACTGAAGCTTTCTTT,CASSQGTGWRNTEAFF
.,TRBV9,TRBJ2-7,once,TGTGCCAGCGGCCAAGGGACATCCCTGGGCTCCTACGAGCAGTACTTC,CASGQGTSLGSYEQYF
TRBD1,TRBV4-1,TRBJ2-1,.,TGCGCCAGCAGCCAACTGGGACAGGGGTCAATCAATGAGCAGTTCTTC,CASSQLGQGSINEQFF
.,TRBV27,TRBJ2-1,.,TGTGCCAGCAGTTTATTGCTCTCGGACAATGAGCAGTTCTTC,CASSLLLSDNEQFF
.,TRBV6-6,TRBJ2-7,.,TGTGCCAGCACCGGGGAGTACGAGCAGTACTTC,CASTGEYEQYF
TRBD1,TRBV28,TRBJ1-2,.,TGTGCCAGCAGAACAACAGGGGCAAAAAACTATGGCTACACCTTC,CASRTTGAKNYGYTF
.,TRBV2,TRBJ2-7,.,TGTGCCAGCACGTTCGACTTCGAGCAGTACTTC,CASTFDFEQYF
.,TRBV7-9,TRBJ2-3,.,TGTGCCAGCAGCTTGGGCCCCAATACGCAGTATTTT,CASSLGPNTQYF
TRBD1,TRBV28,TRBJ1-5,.,TGTGCCAGCAGTCCCGGGACAGGGTGGGATCAGCCCCAGCATTTT,CASSPGTGWDQPQHF
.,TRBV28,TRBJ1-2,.,TGTGCCAGCAGTTTGGACGGGACTAGGCATGGCTACACCTTC,CASSLDGTRHGYTF
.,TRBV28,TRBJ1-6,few,TGTGCCAGCAGTTTACTAGAGAGAGCCCTCCACTTT,CASSLLERALHF
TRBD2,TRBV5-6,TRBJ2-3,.,TGTGCCAGCAGCCTAGGACTAGCGGAGGGCACAGATACGCAGTATTTT,CASSLGLAEGTDTQYF
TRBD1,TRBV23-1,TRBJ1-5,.,TGCGCCAGCACCCGAGAGTCCAGGGGGCATGATCAGCCCCAGCATTTT,CASTRESRGHDQPQHF
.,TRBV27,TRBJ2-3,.,TGTGCCAGCAGGCCCAGGGGCATAGATACGCAGTATTTT,CASRPRGIDTQYF
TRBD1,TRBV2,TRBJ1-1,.,TGTGCCACTTCAGGGGGCTTCGCTGAAGCTTTCTTT,CATSGGFAEAFF
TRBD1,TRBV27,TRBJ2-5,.,TGTGCCAGCAGTTTATCTCAGGGGGCCCAAGAGACCCAGTACTTC,CASSLSQGAQETQYF
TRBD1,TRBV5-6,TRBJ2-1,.,TGTGCCAGCAGCTGGGGCCTCGGACAGGGGGATAGTAATGAGCAGTTCTTC,CASSWGLGQGDSNEQFF
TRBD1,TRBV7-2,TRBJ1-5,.,TGTGCCAGCAGCTTAGACAGGGGCACTCTTCGGCCCCAGCATTTT,CASSLDRGTLRPQHF
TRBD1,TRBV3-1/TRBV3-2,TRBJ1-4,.,TGTGCCAGCAGCCTAACGACAGGGGGCGATGAAAAACTGTTTTTT,CASSLTTGGDEKLFF
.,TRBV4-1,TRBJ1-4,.,TGCGCCAGCAGCCAAGACAGGGCTATTGAAAAACTGTTTTTT,CASSQDRAIEKLFF
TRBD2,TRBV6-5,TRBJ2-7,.,TGTGCCAGCAGTTCCGGGACTAGCGGGGGAACCTACGAGCAGTACTTC,CASSSGTSGGTYEQYF
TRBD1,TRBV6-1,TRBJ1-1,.,TGTGCCAGCAGTGAATCAGGGACAGGGAGAGGGAGCACTGAAGCTTTCTTT,CASSESGTGRGSTEAFF
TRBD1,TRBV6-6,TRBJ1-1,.,TGTGCCAGCAGTTACCGTGGACAGGCGGGCACTGAAGCTTTCTTT,CASSYRGQAGTEAFF
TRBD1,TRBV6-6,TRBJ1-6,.,TGTGCCAGCAGTTCGCGGACAGGAGCAGATAATTCACCCCTCCACTTT,CASSSRTGADNSPLHF
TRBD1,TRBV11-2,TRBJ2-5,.,TGTGCCAGTTCGACAGGGGGGCCAGAGACCCAGTACTTC,CASSTGGPETQYF
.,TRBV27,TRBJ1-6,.,TGTGCCAGCGGTGTATACGGTTCACCCCTCCACTTT,CASGVYGSPLHF
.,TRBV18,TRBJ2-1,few,TGTGCCAGCTCACTCTTGAACAGGGATGAGCAGTTCTTC,CASSLLNRDEQFF
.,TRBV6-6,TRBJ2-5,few,TGTGCCAGCAGTTACACGGAAGACAGTTCTGGGGAGACCCAGTACTTC,CASSYTEDSSGETQYF
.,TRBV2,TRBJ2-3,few,TGTGCCGGAGGGGTGGGCGGGGGCACAGATACGCAGTATTTT,CAGGVGGGTDTQYF
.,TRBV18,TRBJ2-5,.,TGTGCCAGCTCTTCCACAGGGCCCTCGGAGACCCAGTACTTC,CASSSTGPSETQYF
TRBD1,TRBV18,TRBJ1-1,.,TGTGCCAGCTCACCGCGGGAGGGGGCGGACACTGAAGCTTTCTTT,CASSPREGADTEAFF
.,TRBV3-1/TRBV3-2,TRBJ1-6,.,TGTGCCAGCAGCCGGACAGACCATAATTCACCCCTCCACTTT,CASSRTDHNSPLHF
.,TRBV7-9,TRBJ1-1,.,TGTGCCAGCAGCTTAGGGGCTCTAGAAGCTTTCTTT,CASSLGALEAFF
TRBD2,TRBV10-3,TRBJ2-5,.,TGTGCCACCGCGGGGGTTAGCGGACAAGAGACCCAGTACTTC,CATAGVSGQETQYF
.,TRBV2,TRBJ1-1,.,TGTGCCAGCAGTGATCAGGGGAAATACACTGAAGCTTTCTTT,CASSDQGKYTEAFF
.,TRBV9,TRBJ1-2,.,TGTGCCAGCAGCCCTCGAGGTTCACATGGCTACACCTTC,CASSPRGSHGYTF
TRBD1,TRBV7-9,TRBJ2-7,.,TGTGCCAGCAGCCCCCCCGCCGGGACAGGCGAGCAGTACTTC,CASSPPAGTGEQYF
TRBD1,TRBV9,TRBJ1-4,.,TGTGCCAGCAGCGGACTACCAGGGGGCGAAGGGGAAAAACTGTTTTTT,CASSGLPGGEGEKLFF
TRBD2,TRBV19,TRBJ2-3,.,TGTGCCAGTAGTCTACCGGTAGCGGGCGGCACAGATACGCAGTATTTT,CASSLPVAGGTDTQYF